This entry lists 32 T cell receptor beta chains sequenced from one sample in a study of blood T cell repertoires in COVID-19. The data were produced by immunoSEQ multiplex PCR, yet TCRdb's version contains in-frame clones alone and is incomplete. The sample shows about 370,000 clones, about 89% of them seen only once. The source material was peripheral blood. All receptors derive from a woman in her thirties with COVID-19, enrolled during active disease.

The rearrangement uses TRBV6-5 and TRBJ2-5, with 9 bases matching TRBD1. After removal of 0 bases from V and 4 bases from J, the junction contained 0 bases not matched to a gene. Germline CDR1 and CDR2: MNHEY and SVGAGI. There are 14 residues in the CDR3. CDR3 amino acids: CASSYSGQGETQYF. Here the CDR3 DNA reads TGTGCCAGCAGTTACTCGGGACAGGGAGAGACCCAGTACTTC.

This chain connects TRBV12-5 to TRBJ2-1; 8 nucleotides agree with TRBD1. Trimming took 3 bases from V and 2 from J; bases not matched to a gene: 3. The CDR3 length is 15 residues. CDR1 LGHNT and CDR2 FRNRAP come from the germline V gene. The CDR3 DNA reads TGTGCTAGTGGTTTTTCACAGGGGGCCTACAATGAGCAGTTCTTC. This translates into CASGFSQGAYNEQFF. The full variable domain, with the rest looked up from reference TRBV12-5 and TRBJ2-1, is DARVTQTPRHKVTEMGQEVTMRCQPILGHNTVFWYRQTMMQGLELLAYFRNRAPLDDSGMPKDRFSAEMPDATLATLKIQPSEPRDSAVYFCASGFSQGAYNEQFFGPGTRLTVL.

This clone occurred a few times. The chain is built from TRBV7-2 and TRBJ2-7; D unresolved. CDR1 SGHTA and CDR2 FQGNSA come from the germline V gene. The CDR3 totals 15 residues. Trimming shortened V by 0 bases and J by 0 bases, and 9 bases separated the two germline ends. CDR3 protein: CASSLAVGSSYEQYF. CDR3 DNA: TGTGCCAGCAGCTTAGCGGTTGGTAGCTCCTACGAGCAGTACTTC.

Written as DNA, the CDR3 is TGTGCCAGCAGCTCGGGACAGCCCCCGAGGTATGGCTACACCTTC. Its translation: CASSSGQPPRYGYTF. This chain joins TRBV7-9 and TRBJ1-2; 7 nucleotides match TRBD1. With V trimmed by 4 bases and J by 5 bases, 10 bases remained unmatched. The CDR3 consists of 15 residues. The germline CDR1 and CDR2 sequences are SEHNR and FQNEAQ (reference sequence).

This clone has just one count. The CDR3 protein is CASSRPTTLPGELFF. The CDR3 bases are TGTGCCAGCAGCCGCCCCACTACGCTACCCGGGGAGCTGTTTTTT. The chain links TRBV28 to TRBJ2-2; D not certain. Trimming pared 6 bases from V and 6 bases from J, leaving 17 bases between. The CDR3 spans 15 residues. CDR1 and CDR2 from the germline V gene are MDHEN and SYDVKM.

This chain uses TRBV27 with TRBJ1-1; D not resolved. The CDR3 consists of 12 residues. The V end lost 5 bases, the J end lost 4 bases, and 8 bases lay between the germline ends. Germline CDR1 MNHEY, CDR2 SMNVEV (reference sequence). The CDR3 bases are TGTGCCAGCAGTCCCCGGGGCACTGAAGCTTTCTTT. Its protein product is CASSPRGTEAFF.

CDR3 amino acids: CASSFVGGSGETQYF. CDR3 DNA sequence: TGTGCCAGCAGCTTCGTGGGGGGTAGTGGAGAGACCCAGTACTTC. The chain has TRBV11-2 and TRBJ2-5; a possible D gene is TRBD2 (6 bases). Trimming took off 3 bases at V and 4 bases at J, with 15 bases between the two ends. The CDR3 length is 15 residues. Germline V gene data show CDR1 as SGHAT and CDR2 as FQNNGV.

The chain carries TRBV19 and TRBJ2-7, with a possible D match to TRBD1 (5 bases). CDR3 length: 13 residues. V gave up 4 bases and J gave up 2 bases, with 9 bases separating them. CDR1 is LNHDA, CDR2 SQIVND, per germline (reference sequence). This chain's CDR3 is CASSNQGAYEQYF. CDR3 DNA: TGTGCCAGTAGTAATCAGGGTGCCTACGAGCAGTACTTC.

V and J are TRBV29-1 and TRBJ2-4, with D unresolved. The CDR3 runs 15 residues. Trimming shortened V by 1 base and J by 3 bases, and 13 bases separated the two germline ends. Germline V gives CDR1 SQVTM, CDR2 ANQGSEA. DNA of the CDR3: TGCAGCGTTGAAGTGGCACCTTATGGCAAAAACATTCAGTACTTC. Translated, it gives CSVEVAPYGKNIQYF.

The chain employs TRBV24-1 and TRBJ2-1; D not certain. The CDR3 extends over 17 amino acids. V dropped 3 bases and J dropped 0 bases, with 14 bases sitting between them. Germline V gene data show CDR1 as KGHDR and CDR2 as SFDVKD. CDR3 protein: CATSDENAPSSYNEQFF. The DNA for the CDR3 is TGTGCCACCAGTGATGAAAATGCCCCCAGCTCCTACAATGAGCAGTTCTTC.

This clone was seen a handful of times. The V and J genes are TRBV4-1 and TRBJ1-1; D remains unclear. The CDR3 is 13 amino acids. Between the trimmed V and J ends, which lost 4 bases and 3 bases, there was a span of 9 bases. CDR1 is MGHRA, CDR2 YSYEKL, per germline. The CDR3 region has the DNA TGCGCCAGCAGCCTGGAACAGTACACTGAAGCTTTCTTT. Protein: CASSLEQYTEAFF.

V gene TRBV19 combines with J gene TRBJ2-3, with 7 bases matching TRBD1. The CDR3 is made up of 15 amino acids. J was trimmed by 2 bases and V by 3 bases; bases with no gene match: 5. Germline assignment: CDR1 LNHDA and CDR2 SQIVND (reference sequence). The CDR3 here is CASSIATGNTDTQYF. CDR3 DNA sequence: TGTGCCAGTAGTATCGCGACAGGGAACACAGATACGCAGTATTTT.

The rearrangement links TRBV5-4 to TRBJ1-4; 10 nucleotides align to TRBD1. CDR1 SGHNT and CDR2 YYREEE come from the germline V gene (reference sequence). V trimming: 2 bases; J trimming: 5 bases; junction bases outside the gene matches: 9. The CDR3 is 17 amino acids. CDR3 sequence reads: CASSLSHGTGANEKLFF. The CDR3 DNA reads as TGTGCCAGCAGCTTATCCCACGGGACAGGGGCGAATGAAAAACTGTTTTTT. Looking up the rest from reference TRBV5-4 and TRBJ1-4 gives the full variable domain: ETGVTQSPTHLIKTRGQQVTLRCSSQSGHNTVSWYQQALGQGPQFIFQYYREEENGRGNFPPRFSGLQFPNYSSELNVNALELDDSALYLCASSLSHGTGANEKLFFGSGTQLSVL.

The rearrangement links TRBV5-6 to TRBJ2-3; the match to TRBD1 covers 7 bases. The CDR3 is made up of 19 amino acids. Trimming took 0 bases from V and 0 from J; bases not matched to a gene: 13. CDR1 is SGHDT and CDR2 is YYEEEE in the germline V gene. The CDR3 loop is CASSLGGGRLIPSTDTQYF. The DNA of the CDR3 is TGTGCCAGCAGCTTGGGAGGGGGCAGGTTAATTCCTAGCACAGATACGCAGTATTTT. Together with reference TRBV5-6 and TRBJ2-3, the CDR3 gives the full variable domain: DAGVTQSPTHLIKTRGQQVTLRCSPKSGHDTVSWYQQALGQGPQFIFQYYEEEERQRGNFPDRFSGHQFPNYSSELNVNALLLGDSALYLCASSLGGGRLIPSTDTQYFGPGTRLTVL.

This rearrangement joins TRBV5-5 to TRBJ2-3, with TRBD2 matching over 9 bases. The junction had 9 bases not matched to a gene; V was cut back by 1 base and J by 3 bases. In germline, CDR1 is SGHKS, CDR2 YYEKEE (reference sequence). The CDR3 sequence is 17 residues long. CDR3 sequence reads: CASSLLAGAHLTDTQYF. The CDR3 bases are TGTGCCAGCAGCTTGTTAGCGGGGGCCCACCTAACAGATACGCAGTATTTT.

The chain combines TRBV27 with TRBJ2-1, with D tentatively TRBD2 (5 bases). The V end lost 5 bases, the J end lost 1 base, and 15 bases lay between the germline ends. The CDR3 totals 16 residues. From germline, CDR1 is MNHEY and CDR2 SMNVEV (reference sequence). The CDR3 loop is CASSPSLARSYNEQFF. CDR3 DNA: TGTGCCAGCAGTCCCTCGCTAGCAAGATCCTACAATGAGCAGTTCTTC.

The chain employs TRBV23-1 and TRBJ2-3, with 11 bases matching TRBD1. TRBV23-1 carries the ORF label, with uncertain function. This CDR3 has 17 amino acids. V trimming: 3 bases; J trimming: 1 base; junction bases outside the gene matches: 6. The CDR3 nucleotides are TGCGCCAGCAGTCATCCCCGGGACAGGGGGGGCACAGATACGCAGTATTTT. Translating gives CASSHPRDRGGTDTQYF.

The chain combines TRBV7-9 with TRBJ2-7; 9 nucleotides align to TRBD1. This CDR3 has 16 residues. Trimming removed 4 bases from V and 5 bases from J; junction bases left unmatched: 12. Germline loops: CDR1 SEHNR, CDR2 FQNEAQ (reference sequence). The CDR3 spells CASSSRSGTGRDEQYF. The CDR3, as DNA: TGTGCCAGCAGCTCCCGCTCCGGGACAGGGAGGGACGAGCAGTACTTC. The whole variable domain, remainder taken from reference TRBV7-9 and TRBJ2-7, is DTGVSQNPRHKITKRGQNVTFRCDPISEHNRLYWYRQTLGQGPEFLTYFQNEAQLEKSRLLSDRFSAERPKGSFSTLEIQRTEQGDSAMYLCASSSRSGTGRDEQYFGPGTRLTVT.

The chain couples TRBV9 to TRBJ2-7, with TRBD1 identical over 7 bases. CDR1 and CDR2 (germline): SGDLS, YYNGEE. The V gene end was trimmed by 0 bases and the J gene end by 5 bases; junction bases not matched to a gene: 5. CDR3 length: 14 residues. In DNA form, the CDR3 reads TGTGCCAGCAGCGTAGGAAAAGGGGGCCACGAGCAGTACTTC. This gives the protein CASSVGKGGHEQYF. Using reference TRBV9 and TRBJ2-7 for the parts outside the CDR3, the full variable domain is DSGVTQTPKHLITATGQRVTLRCSPRSGDLSVYWYQQSLDQGLQFLIQYYNGEERAKGNILERFSAQQFPDLHSELNLSSLELGDSALYFCASSVGKGGHEQYFGPGTRLTVT.

The genes are TRBV6-2 or TRBV6-3 and TRBJ2-7; 8 bases are shared with TRBD1. The CDR3 is made up of 15 amino acids. Germline trimming cut 4 bases from V and 6 bases from J; bases unmatched to any gene: 11. Germline assignment: CDR1 MNHEY and CDR2 SVGEGT. Here the CDR3 reads CASSSWDRRRREQYF. The CDR3, as DNA: TGTGCCAGCAGTTCATGGGACAGGCGTCGGCGCGAGCAGTACTTC.

The chain combines TRBV5-4 with TRBJ2-1; tentatively, D is TRBD2 (6 bases). CDR3 length equals 15 residues. Trimming took 2 bases from V and 8 from J, leaving 17 bases between them. Germline CDR1 is SGHNT and CDR2 is YYREEE (reference sequence). Here the CDR3 DNA reads TGTGCCAGCAGCTTTGGCGGGGACCGGTCGGATGAGCAGTTCTTC. Translation gives CASSFGGDRSDEQFF.

The chain has TRBV15 and TRBJ2-5, with TRBD2 as a possible D gene (6 bases). The length of the CDR3 is 14 residues. Deletions cut 0 bases from V and 4 bases from J, with 9 bases between. CDR1 and CDR2 (germline): LNHNV, YYDKDF (reference sequence). The CDR3 loop is CATSRDRGGETQYF. CDR3 sequence (DNA): TGTGCCACCAGCAGAGATAGGGGAGGAGAGACCCAGTACTTC.

This clone has only one observation. CDR3 in amino acids: CASSQEALWSEKLFF. CDR3 coding DNA: TGCGCCAGCAGCCAAGAGGCTTTATGGTCTGAAAAACTGTTTTTT. The chain couples TRBV4-3 to TRBJ1-4; D gene unclear. There are 15 residues in the CDR3. Between the trimmed V and J ends, which lost 0 bases and 7 bases, there was a span of 12 bases. Germline V gives CDR1 LGHNA, CDR2 YSLEER.

The chain recombines TRBV18 with TRBJ2-5; D gene uncertain. There are 13 residues in the CDR3. Per germline, CDR1 KGHSH and CDR2 LQKENI. V lost 0 bases to trimming and J lost 5 bases, with 7 bases between them. As DNA, the CDR3 is TGTGCCAGCTCACCACCCAGTTCGGAGACCCAGTACTTC. Translated: CASSPPSSETQYF.

The chain combines TRBV4-2 with TRBJ2-7; a weak D match, TRBD2 (6 bases). The germline gives CDR1 LGHNA, CDR2 YNFKEQ. CDR3 size: 15 residues. V was shortened by 1 base and J by 2 bases, with 12 bases between the two germline ends. CDR3 protein: CASSQGGGATYEQYF. CDR3 DNA: TGTGCCAGCAGCCAAGGAGGAGGGGCCACCTACGAGCAGTACTTC.

The count of this clone is one. The chain uses TRBV18 and TRBJ2-7; possibly TRBD1 for D (6 bases). CDR3 length equals 13 residues. Germline CDR1 KGHSH, CDR2 LQKENI. Trimming pared 3 bases from V and 2 bases from J, leaving 8 bases between. Here the CDR3 DNA reads TGTGCCAGCTCACCGAGGGACACCTACGAGCAGTACTTC. Protein sequence: CASSPRDTYEQYF.

The J gene is TRBJ2-5, the V gene TRBV19; TRBD2 matches at 12 bases. V was pared by 3 bases and J by 5 bases, with 7 bases of the junction left unmatched. Germline assignment: CDR1 LNHDA and CDR2 SQIVND (reference sequence). The length of the CDR3 is 16 residues. Here the CDR3 DNA reads TGTGCCAGTAGTATCCGGCTAGCGGGGGGGCGGGAGACCCAGTACTTC. This translates into CASSIRLAGGRETQYF. The full variable domain, completed using reference TRBV19 and TRBJ2-5, is DGGITQSPKYLFRKEGQNVTLSCEQNLNHDAMYWYRQDPGQGLRLIYYSQIVNDFQKGDIAEGYSVSREKKESFPLTVTSAQKNPTAFYLCASSIRLAGGRETQYFGPGTRLLVL.

The gene calls are TRBV27 and TRBJ2-7, with 11 bases that match TRBD1. The CDR3 runs to 16 residues. The ends lost 4 bases at V and 6 bases at J; junction bases unmatched: 11. Looked up from germline, CDR1 is MNHEY and CDR2 is SMNVEV (reference sequence). This CDR3 reads CASSWTGGAGMGEQYF. CDR3 nucleotides: TGTGCCAGCAGTTGGACAGGGGGCGCTGGGATGGGCGAGCAGTACTTC.

Notes on this clone: The same CDR3 is also encoded by other DNA sequences in this sample. The CDR3 loop is CASSVGGDYNEQFF. CDR3 in DNA: TGTGCCAGCAGCGTAGGGGGGGACTACAATGAGCAGTTCTTC. The chain has TRBV9 and TRBJ2-1, with D possibly matching TRBD2 (6 bases). CDR1 is SGDLS and CDR2 is YYNGEE in the germline V gene. Trimming stripped 0 bases from V and 3 bases from J, with 7 bases between. The length of the CDR3 is 14 residues.

V is TRBV5-1 and J is TRBJ2-2; 11 bases are shared with TRBD2. The germline CDR1 and CDR2 sequences are SGHRS and YFSETQ. This CDR3 is built from 15 residues. V dropped 7 bases and J dropped 4; count of bases not matched to a gene: 6. The CDR3 nucleotides are TGCGCCAGCGGACCGACTAGCGGGGTCACCGGGGAGCTGTTTTTT. Translated, it gives CASGPTSGVTGELFF.

V and J are TRBV9 and TRBJ2-3; 7 bases map to TRBD2. The J segment lost 3 bases and the V segment lost 4 bases, leaving 8 bases of the junction unmatched. In germline, CDR1 is SGDLS, CDR2 YYNGEE. The CDR3 extends over 15 amino acids. CDR3 bases: TGTGCCAGCAGCCCCCGGACTAGGTTGACAGATACGCAGTATTTT. Its translation: CASSPRTRLTDTQYF.

This clone was seen only once. The V gene is TRBV7-2, the J gene TRBJ1-3, with a tentative D call TRBD1 (6 bases). V was trimmed by 2 bases and J by 5 bases, leaving 19 bases between them. The germline V gene has CDR1 SGHTA and CDR2 FQGNSA. The CDR3 sequence is 17 residues long. CDR3 in amino acids: CASSLSIGGQGRNTIYF. DNA for the CDR3: TGTGCCAGCAGCTTAAGCATAGGGGGTCAGGGTAGAAACACCATATATTTT.